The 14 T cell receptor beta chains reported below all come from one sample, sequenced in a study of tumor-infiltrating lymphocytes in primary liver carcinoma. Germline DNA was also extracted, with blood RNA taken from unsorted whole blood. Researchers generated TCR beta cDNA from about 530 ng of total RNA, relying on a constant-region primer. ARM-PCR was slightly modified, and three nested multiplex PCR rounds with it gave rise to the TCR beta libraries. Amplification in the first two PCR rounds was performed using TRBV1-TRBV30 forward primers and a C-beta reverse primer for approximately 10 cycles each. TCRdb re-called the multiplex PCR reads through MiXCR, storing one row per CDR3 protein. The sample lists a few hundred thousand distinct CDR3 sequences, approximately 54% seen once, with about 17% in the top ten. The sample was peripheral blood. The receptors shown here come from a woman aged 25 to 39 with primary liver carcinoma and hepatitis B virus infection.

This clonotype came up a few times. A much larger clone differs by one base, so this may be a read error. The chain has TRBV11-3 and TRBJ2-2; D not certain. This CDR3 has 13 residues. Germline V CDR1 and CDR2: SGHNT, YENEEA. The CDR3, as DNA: TGTGTCAGCAGCCCACCGAACACCGGGGAGCTGTTTTTT. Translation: CVSSPPNTGELFF.

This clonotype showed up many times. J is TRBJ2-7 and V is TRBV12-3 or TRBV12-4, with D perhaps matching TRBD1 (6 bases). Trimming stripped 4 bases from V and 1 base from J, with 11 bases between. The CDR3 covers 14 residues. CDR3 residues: CASSSTGWSYEQYF. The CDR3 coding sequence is TGTGCCAGCAGTTCAACAGGGTGGTCCTACGAGCAGTACTTC.

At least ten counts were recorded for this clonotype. CDR3 DNA: TGCGCCAGCAGGGGGACAGGGGGCTACGAGCAGTACTTC. This codes for CASRGTGGYEQYF. The chain uses TRBV10-2 and TRBJ2-7; TRBD1 matches 11 bases. Trimming removed 6 bases from V and 3 bases from J; junction bases left unmatched: 1. The CDR3 contains 13 residues. Germline V gene sequence: CDR1 WSHSY, CDR2 SAAADI.

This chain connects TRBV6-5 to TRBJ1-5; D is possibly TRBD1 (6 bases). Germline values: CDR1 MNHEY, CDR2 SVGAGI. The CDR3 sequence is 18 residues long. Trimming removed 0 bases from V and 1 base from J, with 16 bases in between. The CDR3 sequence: CASSYSVGGLGSNQPQHF. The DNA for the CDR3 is TGTGCCAGCAGTTACTCGGTTGGGGGGCTCGGGAGCAATCAGCCCCAGCATTTT.

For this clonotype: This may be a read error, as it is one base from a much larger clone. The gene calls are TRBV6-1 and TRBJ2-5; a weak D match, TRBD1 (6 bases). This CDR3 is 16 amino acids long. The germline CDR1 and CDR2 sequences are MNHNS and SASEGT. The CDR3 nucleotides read TGTGCCAGCAGAGAAGAGGACAGTGGACCTAAAGAGACCCAGTACTTC. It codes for CASREEDSGPKETQYF.

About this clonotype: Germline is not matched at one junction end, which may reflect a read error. The CDR3 is CASSQDRALTSSEQYF. CDR3 coding DNA: TGCGCCAGCAGCCAAGATAGAGCACTAACCTCCTCCGAGCAGTACTTC. This rearrangement joins TRBV4-1 to TRBJ2-7; no firm D call. The CDR3 length is 16 residues. Germline CDR1 is MGHRA and CDR2 is YSYEKL.

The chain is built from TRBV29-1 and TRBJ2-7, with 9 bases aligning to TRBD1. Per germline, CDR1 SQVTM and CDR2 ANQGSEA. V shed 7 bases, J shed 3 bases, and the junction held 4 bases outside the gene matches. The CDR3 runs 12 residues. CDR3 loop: CSAGQGVYEQYF. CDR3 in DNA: TGCAGCGCGGGACAGGGTGTCTACGAGCAGTACTTC.

CDR3 sequence: CASSATNYGYTF. CDR3 in DNA: TGTGCCAGCAGTGCTACTAACTATGGCTACACCTTC. This rearrangement joins TRBV6-1 to TRBJ1-2, with D uncertain. The germline CDR1 and CDR2 sequences are MNHNS and SASEGT. The CDR3 has 12 amino acids. The germline V and J ends were trimmed by 4 bases and 0 bases, with 3 bases remaining between them.

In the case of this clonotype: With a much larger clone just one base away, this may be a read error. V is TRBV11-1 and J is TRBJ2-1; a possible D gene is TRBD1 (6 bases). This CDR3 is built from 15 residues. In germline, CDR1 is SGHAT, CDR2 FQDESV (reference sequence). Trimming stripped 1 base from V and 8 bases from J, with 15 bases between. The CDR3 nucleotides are TGTGCCAGCAGCTTAGTTGGGGGCGCGCGTCATGAGCAGTTCTTC. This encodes CASSLVGGARHEQFF. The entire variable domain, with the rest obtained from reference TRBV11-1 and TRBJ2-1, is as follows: EAEVAQSPRYKITEKSQAVAFWCDPISGHATLYWYRQILGQGPELLVQFQDESVVDDSQLPKDRFSAERLKGVDSTLKIQPAELGDSAMYLCASSLVGGARHEQFFGPGTRLTVL.

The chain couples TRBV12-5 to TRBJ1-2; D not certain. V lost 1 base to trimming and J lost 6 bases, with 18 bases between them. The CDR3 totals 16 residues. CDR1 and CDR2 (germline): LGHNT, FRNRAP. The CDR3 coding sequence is TGTGCTAGTGGTTTGGACCTGCCTGGGGTGGTTAATGGCTACACCTTC. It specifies CASGLDLPGVVNGYTF.

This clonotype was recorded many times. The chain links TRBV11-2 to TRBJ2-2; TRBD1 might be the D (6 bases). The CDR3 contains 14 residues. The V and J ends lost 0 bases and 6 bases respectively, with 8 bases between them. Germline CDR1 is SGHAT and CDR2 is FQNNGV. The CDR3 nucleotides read TGTGCCAGCAGCTTAGAAGCAGGGGCCGGGGAGCTGTTTTTT. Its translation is CASSLEAGAGELFF.

The CDR3 DNA reads as TGTGCCAGCAACCGGAGGGGGGCCCCTAATCAGCCCCAGCATTTT. Its translation: CASNRRGAPNQPQHF. V is TRBV6-6 and J is TRBJ1-5, with D maybe TRBD1 (6 bases). The CDR3 runs 15 residues. In germline, CDR1 is MNHNY, CDR2 SVGAGI (reference sequence). Trimming took off 7 bases at V and 4 bases at J, with 17 bases between the two ends.

CDR3 amino acids: CASSAQSVRYTIYF. The CDR3 DNA reads as TGTGCCAGCTCAGCACAGTCGGTGAGATACACCATATATTTT. This chain connects TRBV28 to TRBJ1-3; no definite D call. Germline CDR1 is MDHEN and CDR2 is SYDVKM. The CDR3 length is 14 residues. Trimming took off 8 bases at V and 8 bases at J, with 19 bases between the two ends. The whole variable domain, filled in from reference TRBV28 and TRBJ1-3, reads DVKVTQSSRYLVKRTGEKVFLECVQDMDHENMFWYRQDPGLGLRLIYFSYDVKMKEKGDIPEGYSVSREKKERFSLILESASTNQTSMYLCASSAQSVRYTIYFGEGSWLTVV.

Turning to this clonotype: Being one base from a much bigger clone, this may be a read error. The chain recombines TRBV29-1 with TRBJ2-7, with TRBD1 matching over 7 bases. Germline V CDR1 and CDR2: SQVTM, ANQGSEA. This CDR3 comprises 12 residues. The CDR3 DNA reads TGCGGCGTTGTGGACAGGTCCTACGAGCAGTACTTC. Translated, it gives CGVVDRSYEQYF.